These T cell receptor beta chains were read from a single sample in a study of shared clonotypes between healthy human individuals. Using immunoSEQ multiplex PCR, the repertoire was profiled, and TCRdb retains in-frame clones only, with some absent. The sample lists roughly 320,000 clones; about nine tenths were seen once. Sequenced: memory CD8+ T cells sorted from blood. These receptors were obtained from a man in his late teens or twenties in good health. CDR3s include the opening cysteine and the closing phenylalanine or tryptophan. The D gene is left open where the match is weak. Size is omitted from some rows. Given values are once, few, many or a class for expanded clones.

cdr3_nt | cdr3_aa | clone_size | d_call | j_call | v_call | cdr3_length
TGCGCCAGCAGCTTGGCCCTGTTAGCGGGAGGACCAGATACGCAGTATTTT | CASSLALLAGGPDTQYF | . | TRBD2 | TRBJ2-3 | TRBV5-1 | 17
TGTGCCAGCAGCCTGGACAGGAACACTGAAGCTTTCTTT | CASSLDRNTEAFF | . | . | TRBJ1-1 | TRBV7-9 | 13
TGTGCCAGTTCTGACCGGGACAGGGGACCTGAAGCTTTCTTT | CASSDRDRGPEAFF | . | TRBD1 | TRBJ1-1 | TRBV13 | 14
TGTGCCAGCGCGGGGGACCAAGAGACCCAGTACTTC | CASAGDQETQYF | . | TRBD2 | TRBJ2-5 | TRBV11-3 | 12
TGCGCCAGCAGCCAAGCCCTCACACTGAGCTCCTACGAGCAGTACTTC | CASSQALTLSSYEQYF | . | . | TRBJ2-7 | TRBV4-1 | 16
TGCGCCAGCAGCCAAGATCCAGCGGGGGTGAAAAACATTCAGTACTTC | CASSQDPAGVKNIQYF | . | TRBD2 | TRBJ2-4 | TRBV4-1 | 16
TGTGCCAGCAGCTTTTTGACACCCACCGGGGACACTGAAGCTTTCTTT | CASSFLTPTGDTEAFF | . | . | TRBJ1-1 | TRBV7-6 | 16
TGTGCCAGCAGCCCTAGCTGGGACAGCTTCCACCGGGAGCTGTTTTTT | CASSPSWDSFHRELFF | . | TRBD1 | TRBJ2-2 | TRBV7-9 | 16
TGTGCCAGCAGTCCACGGAGGCTCACTGAAGCTTTCTTT | CASSPRRLTEAFF | . | . | TRBJ1-1 | TRBV6-1 | 13
TGTGCCAGCAGGTTCGCCGGGAACCCCGAGCAGTACTTC | CASRFAGNPEQYF | . | . | TRBJ2-7 | TRBV13 | 13
TGTGCCAGCAGTTTCGGTGAGACGAACACTGAAGCTTTCTTT | CASSFGETNTEAFF | once | . | TRBJ1-1 | TRBV28 | 14
TGTGCCAGCAGCTTAGACAGCCCTGGAAACACCATATATTTT | CASSLDSPGNTIYF | . | . | TRBJ1-3 | TRBV7-9 | 14
TGTGCCAGCAGCCCGCCGACTAGCGGGGCCAGCTCCTACAATGAGCAGTTCTTC | CASSPPTSGASSYNEQFF | . | TRBD2 | TRBJ2-1 | TRBV7-9 | 18
TGTGCCAGCTCATCAGGGGTAGGCCAGCCCCAGCATTTT | CASSSGVGQPQHF | . | . | TRBJ1-5 | TRBV18 | 13
TGCGCCAGCCTCCTGCGCTGGGGTCAGCAGCGAAACACCATATATTTT | CASLLRWGQQRNTIYF | . | . | TRBJ1-3 | TRBV4-3 | 16
TGTGCCAGCAGCTTAAGAGGATTAGAAGCTTTCTTT | CASSLRGLEAFF | . | . | TRBJ1-1 | TRBV13 | 12
TGTGCCAGCAGCTCTTTTGGCCTTACTAGCGGGAGGTCCTACGAGCAGTACTTC | CASSSFGLTSGRSYEQYF | . | TRBD2 | TRBJ2-7 | TRBV5-6 | 18
TGTGCCAGCAGCTCAACCGGGACTAGCGGTGCAGATACGCAGTATTTT | CASSSTGTSGADTQYF | few | TRBD2 | TRBJ2-3 | TRBV27 | 16
TGTGCCAGCAGTTACGCAATTGGCAATCAGCCCCAGCATTTT | CASSYAIGNQPQHF | once | . | TRBJ1-5 | TRBV6-5 | 14
TGTGCCAGCAGCTTAGAAGGGTCGGCTAATGAAAAACTGTTTTTT | CASSLEGSANEKLFF | many | . | TRBJ1-4 | TRBV7-6 | 15
TGTGCCAGCAGGACAGGGGACGAGCAGTACTTC | CASRTGDEQYF | once | TRBD1 | TRBJ2-7 | TRBV25-1 | 11
TGTGCCAGCAGCTCAAGGCTAGCCCCATACAATGAGCAGTTCTTC | CASSSRLAPYNEQFF | . | . | TRBJ2-1 | TRBV7-9 | 15
TGTGCCTGGAATACACCCGGGACAGGGGGCTCCTACGAGCAGTACTTC | CAWNTPGTGGSYEQYF | . | TRBD1 | TRBJ2-7 | TRBV30 | 16
TGTGCCAGCAGCTTTGGCGGGAGTTACGAGCAGTACTTC | CASSFGGSYEQYF | . | TRBD2 | TRBJ2-7 | TRBV5-6 | 13
TGCAGCGTTGCGTCTCCCGGGGAGCTGTTTTTT | CSVASPGELFF | . | . | TRBJ2-2 | TRBV29-1 | 11
TGCGCCAGCAGCTTGGTGTGGGTGGGCACAGATACGCAGTATTTT | CASSLVWVGTDTQYF | . | . | TRBJ2-3 | TRBV5-1 | 15
TGTGCCAGCAGTGTGGGGGCCACCAATCAGCCCCAGCATTTT | CASSVGATNQPQHF | . | . | TRBJ1-5 | TRBV2 | 14
TGTGCCAGCAGGGAACAGGGGGCGGGTGGCTACACCTTC | CASREQGAGGYTF | . | TRBD1 | TRBJ1-2 | TRBV5-6 | 13
TGTGCCAGCAGCTTGCTCGGGACCACAGCTGGAAACACCATATATTTT | CASSLLGTTAGNTIYF | . | . | TRBJ1-3 | TRBV7-8 | 16
TGTGCCAGCAGTTACTCCGGGACCTTCAGCTCCTACGAGCAGTACTTC | CASSYSGTFSSYEQYF | . | . | TRBJ2-7 | TRBV6-5 | 16
TGTGCCATCAGTGAGCCCGGACAGAACACTGAAGCTTTCTTT | CAISEPGQNTEAFF | many | . | TRBJ1-1 | TRBV10-3 | 14
TGTGCCAGCAGTGATGGTCCGGGCGGTACCTACGAGCAGTACTTC | CASSDGPGGTYEQYF | once | . | TRBJ2-7 | TRBV25-1 | 15
TGTGCCAGCAGTTACACAGGGGGCTCGGGCAATCAGCCCCAGCATTTT | CASSYTGGSGNQPQHF | . | TRBD1 | TRBJ1-5 | TRBV5-6 | 16
TGTGCCAGCAGTTACACAAATACCGGGACAGAAAAACTGTTTTTT | CASSYTNTGTEKLFF | . | . | TRBJ1-4 | TRBV6-5 | 15
TGTGCCAGCAGTTCCAGATTCTACGAGCAGTACTTC | CASSSRFYEQYF | . | . | TRBJ2-7 | TRBV28 | 12
TGTGCCAGCAGTCAAGAAGAGGGTACCACAGATACGCAGTATTTT | CASSQEEGTTDTQYF | many | . | TRBJ2-3 | TRBV6-4 | 15
TGTGCCAGCAGCTCATTCACCCCCCGAAGGCAAGAGACCCAGTACTTC | CASSSFTPRRQETQYF | . | . | TRBJ2-5 | TRBV7-2 | 16
TGTGCCAGCAGTTTACATTACGGAGACAGGGGGCTCTACGAGCAGTACTTC | CASSLHYGDRGLYEQYF | . | TRBD1 | TRBJ2-7 | TRBV27 | 17
TGTGCCAGCAGTTACTCGAAGTGGGAGGAGGAGACCCAGTACTTC | CASSYSKWEEETQYF | . | . | TRBJ2-5 | TRBV6-5 | 15
TGTGCCAGCATCCAAGATTGGGTTGCATCCTATGGCTACACCTTC | CASIQDWVASYGYTF | . | . | TRBJ1-2 | TRBV7-2 | 15
TGCGCCAGTCAAGACGGGAGCTACAATGAGCAGTTCTTC | CASQDGSYNEQFF | . | . | TRBJ2-1 | TRBV5-1 | 13
TGTGCCAGCAGCACTGACAGGGTAAATTCCTACGAGCAGTACTTC | CASSTDRVNSYEQYF | . | TRBD1 | TRBJ2-7 | TRBV5-6 | 15
TGTGCCAGCAGTATTAGGACTAGCGGAGATACGCAGTATTTT | CASSIRTSGDTQYF | . | TRBD2 | TRBJ2-3 | TRBV6-5 | 14
TGTGCCAGCAGTTTACCCTTGGGGGACACTGAAGCTTTCTTT | CASSLPLGDTEAFF | . | . | TRBJ1-1 | TRBV28 | 14
TGTGCCAGCAGCGCCGGACACCACTACGAGCAGTACTTC | CASSAGHHYEQYF | . | . | TRBJ2-7 | TRBV7-9 | 13
TGTGCCAGCAGTCAAGACGGTACCTACGAGCAGTACTTC | CASSQDGTYEQYF | few | . | TRBJ2-7 | TRBV7-9 | 13
TGTGCCAGCAGTATAGCCCCCCAAGTCCACGAGCAGTACTTC | CASSIAPQVHEQYF | . | . | TRBJ2-7 | TRBV6-5 | 14